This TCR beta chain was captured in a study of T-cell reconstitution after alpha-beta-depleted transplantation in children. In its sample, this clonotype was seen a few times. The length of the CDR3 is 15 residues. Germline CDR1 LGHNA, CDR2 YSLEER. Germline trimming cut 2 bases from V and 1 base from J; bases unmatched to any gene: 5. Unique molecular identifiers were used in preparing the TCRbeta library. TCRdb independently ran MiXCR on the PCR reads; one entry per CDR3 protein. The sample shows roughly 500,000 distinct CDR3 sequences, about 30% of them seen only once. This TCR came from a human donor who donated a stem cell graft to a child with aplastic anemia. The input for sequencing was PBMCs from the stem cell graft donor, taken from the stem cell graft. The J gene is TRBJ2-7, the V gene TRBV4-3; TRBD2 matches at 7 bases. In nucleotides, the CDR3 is TGCGCCAGCAGCCAAATGGCTAGCGGATCCTACGAGCAGTACTTC. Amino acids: CASSQMASGSYEQYF.